The 21 T cell receptor beta chains reported below all come from one sample, sequenced in a study of blood T cell repertoires in COVID-19. Clones were read by immunoSEQ multiplex PCR, and TCRdb kept only the in-frame ones, dropping some. The sample carries about 130,000 clones, approximately 74% recorded once. The specimen sequenced was peripheral blood. These receptors were collected from a woman in her 70s with acute or convalescent COVID-19.

V usage is TRBV7-2 and J usage is TRBJ1-2, with D perhaps TRBD1 (6 bases). The CDR3 has 14 amino acids. Germline V gene data show CDR1 as SGHTA and CDR2 as FQGNSA. Trimming took off 5 bases at V and 3 bases at J, with 13 bases between the two ends. For the CDR3, the DNA is TGTGCCAGCAGCCCCGCGGGGGCTGACTATGGCTACACCTTC. Its translation is CASSPAGADYGYTF. The variable domain in full, completed from reference TRBV7-2 and TRBJ1-2, reads GAGVSQSPSNKVTEKGKDVELRCDPISGHTALYWYRQSLGQGLEFLIYFQGNSAPDKSGLPSDRFSAERTGGSVSTLTIQRTQQEDSAVYLCASSPAGADYGYTFGSGTRLTVV.

V and J are TRBV6-2 or TRBV6-3 and TRBJ2-1; the match to TRBD2 covers 13 bases. V lost 6 bases, J lost 4 bases, and 15 bases stayed unmatched. CDR3 length: 19 residues. Germline V gene data show CDR1 as MNHEY and CDR2 as SVGEGT. This CDR3 reads CASSPDIGLAGASYNEQFF. In DNA form, the CDR3 reads TGTGCCAGCAGCCCCGACATCGGACTAGCGGGGGCCTCATACAATGAGCAGTTCTTC.

V gene TRBV6-4 combines with J gene TRBJ1-4; 9 nucleotides align to TRBD1. The CDR3 is 15 residues long. Looked up from germline, CDR1 is MRHNA and CDR2 is SNTAGT. The ends lost 5 bases at V and 8 bases at J; junction bases unmatched: 9. CDR3 region: CASSIGQGFAEKLFF. The CDR3 bases are TGTGCCAGCAGTATTGGACAGGGGTTCGCCGAAAAACTGTTTTTT.

J is TRBJ2-1 and V is TRBV14, with TRBD2 matching 13 bases. V shed 7 bases and J 14 bases; nucleotides not matched to a gene: 8. The germline V gene has CDR1 SGHDN and CDR2 FVKESK. CDR3 length: 13 residues. In DNA form, the CDR3 reads TGTGCCAGCACGGAACTAGCGGGAGGGCCAGAGTTCTTC. This translates into CASTELAGGPEFF.

The V call is TRBV5-4, the J call TRBJ2-1, with TRBD2 identical over 12 bases. Per the germline V gene, CDR1 is SGHNT and CDR2 is YYREEE (reference sequence). CDR3 size: 17 residues. Trimming removed 0 bases from V and 6 bases from J; junction bases left unmatched: 7. The chain's CDR3 is CASSLVLAGGLFNEQFF. Here the CDR3 DNA reads TGTGCCAGCAGCTTGGTGCTAGCGGGAGGGTTATTCAATGAGCAGTTCTTC. Using reference TRBV5-4 and TRBJ2-1 for the parts outside the CDR3, the full variable domain is ETGVTQSPTHLIKTRGQQVTLRCSSQSGHNTVSWYQQALGQGPQFIFQYYREEENGRGNFPPRFSGLQFPNYSSELNVNALELDDSALYLCASSLVLAGGLFNEQFFGPGTRLTVL.

The chain recombines TRBV19 with TRBJ2-1; TRBD2 aligns across 13 bases. The CDR3 totals 17 residues. Germline V gene sequence: CDR1 LNHDA, CDR2 SQIVND (reference sequence). Germline trimming cut 5 bases from V and 0 bases from J; bases unmatched to any gene: 4. DNA for the CDR3: TGTGCCAGTAGTGAGGGACTAGCGGGAATCTCCTACAATGAGCAGTTCTTC. Protein sequence: CASSEGLAGISYNEQFF.

This chain joins TRBV5-6 and TRBJ2-2; weak D call: TRBD1 (6 bases). V was cut by 4 bases and J by 2 bases, with 9 bases left in between. CDR3 size: 14 residues. Germline V gives CDR1 SGHDT, CDR2 YYEEEE. This CDR3 reads CASSLQGNTGELFF. The DNA of the CDR3 is TGTGCCAGCAGCCTACAGGGAAACACCGGGGAGCTGTTTTTT.

V is TRBV5-1 and J is TRBJ2-3, with a possible D match to TRBD1 (6 bases). CDR1 is SGHRS and CDR2 is YFSETQ in the germline V gene. The CDR3 extends over 14 amino acids. V was pared by 0 bases and J by 6 bases, with 11 bases between. CDR3 in DNA: TGCGCCAGCAGCTTGGGAACCCAGGGGGATACGCAGTATTTT. It yields the protein CASSLGTQGDTQYF.

The chain combines TRBV7-3 with TRBJ1-3; no clear D. V shed 0 bases and J shed 3 bases, with 12 bases lying between them. CDR1 and CDR2 (germline): SGHTA, FQGTGA. This CDR3 has 16 residues. The CDR3 DNA follows: TGTGCCAGCAGCTTAACGCATGAGGCAGATGGAAACACCATATATTTT. It specifies CASSLTHEADGNTIYF.

The table lists this clone with a few counts. The gene calls are TRBV4-1 and TRBJ2-1, with TRBD2 identical over 12 bases. Germline V lookup: CDR1 MGHRA, CDR2 YSYEKL. The CDR3 sequence is 20 residues long. Trimming took 2 bases from V and 0 from J; bases not matched to a gene: 11. The CDR3 sequence is CASSQQPGLAGRGSYNEQFF. The CDR3 bases are TGCGCCAGCAGCCAACAACCGGGACTAGCGGGTCGGGGCTCCTACAATGAGCAGTTCTTC.

The gene calls are TRBV14 and TRBJ1-4; no definite D call. The CDR3 covers 15 residues. V lost 4 bases and J 0 bases, leaving 9 bases between the germline ends. Germline V gives CDR1 SGHDN, CDR2 FVKESK. The CDR3 DNA reads as TGTGCCAGCAGCCTGAGCCTTGCAACTAATGAAAAACTGTTTTTT. This sequence encodes CASSLSLATNEKLFF. Complete variable domain (other parts from reference TRBV14 and TRBJ1-4): EAGVTQFPSHSVIEKGQTVTLRCDPISGHDNLYWYRRVMGKEIKFLLHFVKESKQDESGMPNNRFLAERTGGTYSTLKVQPAELEDSGVYFCASSLSLATNEKLFFGSGTQLSVL.

The V and J genes are TRBV13 and TRBJ1-5; TRBD1 is a possible D gene (5 bases). Germline CDR1 is PRHDT and CDR2 is FYEKMQ (reference sequence). The CDR3 covers 17 residues. V dropped 2 bases and J dropped 0 bases, with 14 bases sitting between them. CDR3 sequence (DNA): TGTGCCAGCAGCTTAAACCGGGGGGGTTCTAGCAATCAGCCCCAGCATTTT. Amino acids: CASSLNRGGSSNQPQHF.

Regarding this clone: Other DNA sequences in this specimen translate into the identical CDR3. The rearrangement uses TRBV19 and TRBJ1-2, with a tentative D call TRBD1 (5 bases). The CDR3 consists of 14 residues. With 3 bases removed from V and 0 bases from J, the gap between germline ends came to 8 bases. Germline V gives CDR1 LNHDA, CDR2 SQIVND (reference sequence). CDR3 sequence reads: CASSIAGSNYGYTF. Written as DNA, the CDR3 is TGTGCCAGTAGTATCGCAGGGTCTAACTATGGCTACACCTTC.

V is TRBV20-1 and J is TRBJ2-1; a weak D match, TRBD2 (5 bases). Germline V gene lookup returns CDR1 DFQATT and CDR2 SNEGSKA (reference sequence). CDR3 size: 11 residues. V dropped 1 base and J dropped 9 bases, with 7 bases sitting between them. This CDR3 reads CSARAGLEQFF. The CDR3 DNA follows: TGCAGTGCTAGAGCTGGACTTGAGCAGTTCTTC.

This chain joins TRBV25-1 and TRBJ1-1; the D gene is possibly TRBD1 (5 bases). V lost 1 base, J lost 2 bases, and 11 bases lay in between. This CDR3 has 15 residues. Germline V lookup: CDR1 MGHDK, CDR2 SYGVNS. The CDR3 spells CASSEWAQGNTEAFF. The CDR3, as DNA: TGTGCCAGCAGTGAATGGGCGCAGGGTAACACTGAAGCTTTCTTT.

This chain uses TRBV6-5 with TRBJ1-3; D is possibly TRBD1 (5 bases). V was shortened by 6 bases and J by 3 bases, with 12 bases between the two germline ends. Germline CDR1 and CDR2: MNHEY and SVGAGI. This CDR3 is built from 14 residues. The CDR3 sequence is CASRQGRGGNTIYF. CDR3 nucleotides: TGTGCCAGCAGGCAGGGCAGAGGTGGAAACACCATATATTTT.

The genes are TRBV12-5 and TRBJ2-1, with D unresolved. This CDR3 region has 13 residues. Germline assignment: CDR1 LGHNT and CDR2 FRNRAP. V was shortened by 8 bases and J by 3 bases, with 11 bases between the two germline ends. The CDR3 spells CASRLDGYNEQFF. As DNA, the CDR3 is TGTGCTAGTCGGCTAGATGGCTACAATGAGCAGTTCTTC.

The V call is TRBV28, the J call TRBJ2-7; 8 bases fit TRBD2. V lost 3 bases to trimming and J lost 5 bases; unmatched junction nucleotides: 6. Germline assignment: CDR1 MDHEN and CDR2 SYDVKM. The CDR3 contains 14 residues. CDR3 bases: TGTGCCAGCAGTTTGGAGCGGGAGCTCAACGAGCAGTACTTC. It is translated as CASSLERELNEQYF.

V usage is TRBV7-2 and J usage is TRBJ1-1; 9 bases line up with TRBD1. Germline CDR1 reads SGHTA; CDR2 reads FQGNSA. The V segment lost 5 bases and the J segment 5 bases; nucleotides outside the gene matches: 9. This CDR3 region has 15 residues. CDR3 residues: CASSTYGTGLTEAFF. DNA for the CDR3: TGTGCCAGCAGCACTTACGGGACAGGGCTGACTGAAGCTTTCTTT.

CDR3: CASSPTAGPGNTIYF. The CDR3 DNA reads TGTGCCAGCAGCCCTACCGCGGGGCCCGGAAACACCATATATTTT. This sequence joins TRBV7-2 and TRBJ1-3, with TRBD1 as a possible D gene (5 bases). V was shortened by 5 bases and J by 4 bases, with 15 bases between the two germline ends. The V gene's germline CDR1 is SGHTA and CDR2 FQGNSA. The CDR3 runs to 15 residues.

The chain recombines TRBV10-3 with TRBJ2-7; 11 nucleotides match TRBD2. Per the germline V gene, CDR1 is ENHRY and CDR2 is SYGVKD. V shed 6 bases, J shed 5 bases, and the junction held 6 bases outside the gene matches. There are 14 residues in the CDR3. For the CDR3, the DNA is TGTGCCATCAGCGGACTAGCGGGTATCGACGAGCAGTACTTC. It codes for CAISGLAGIDEQYF.